The 28 T cell receptor beta chains presented below share a single source sample, sequenced in a study of blood T cell repertoires in COVID-19. The repertoire was sequenced with immunoSEQ multiplex PCR; TCRdb's copy has only in-frame clones and lacks some. Here the sample spans 81,000 or so clones, about nine tenths being singletons. Sequenced: peripheral blood. These receptor sequences come from a man aged 70-80 years with active or convalescent COVID-19.

V usage is TRBV6-6 and J usage is TRBJ2-4; 7 positions match TRBD1. V shed 7 bases and J 0 bases; nucleotides not matched to a gene: 9. Looked up from germline, CDR1 is MNHNY and CDR2 is SVGAGI (reference sequence). CDR3 size: 16 residues. As DNA, the CDR3 is TGTGCCAGCACCCAGACAGGGCCTCTAGCCAAAAACATTCAGTACTTC. Its protein is CASTQTGPLAKNIQYF.

This clone turned up a few times. The chain uses TRBV5-1 and TRBJ2-7; no clear D gene. The V end lost 0 bases, the J end lost 3 bases, and 19 bases lay between the germline ends. The length of the CDR3 is 17 residues. CDR1 SGHRS and CDR2 YFSETQ come from the germline V gene. The CDR3 spells CASSLGLADILHYEQYF. The CDR3 nucleotides read TGCGCCAGCAGCTTGGGCCTCGCAGATATCCTCCACTACGAGCAGTACTTC.

The rearrangement links TRBV4-3 to TRBJ1-5; D is unresolved. Trimming pared 2 bases from V and 2 bases from J, leaving 4 bases between. The germline V gene has CDR1 LGHNA and CDR2 YSLEER. The CDR3 runs 13 residues. The CDR3 loop is CASSQRGNQPQHF. The CDR3 coding sequence is TGCGCCAGCAGCCAACGGGGCAATCAGCCCCAGCATTTT.

This clone was seen a single time. The chain has TRBV18 and TRBJ1-2, with a tentative D call TRBD1 (6 bases). The ends were cut back, 3 bases at V and 3 bases at J, with 14 bases in the middle. Germline CDR1 is KGHSH and CDR2 is LQKENI. The CDR3 spans 15 residues. The CDR3 reads CASSPTPGDHYGYTF. The CDR3 DNA reads TGTGCCAGCTCACCCACCCCAGGGGACCACTATGGCTACACCTTC. The full variable domain, completed using reference TRBV18 and TRBJ1-2, is NAGVMQNPRHLVRRRGQEARLRCSPMKGHSHVYWYRQLPEEGLKFMVYLQKENIIDESGMPKERFSAEFPKEGPSILRIQQVVRGDSAAYFCASSPTPGDHYGYTFGSGTRLTVV.

This clone was seen just once. This chain joins TRBV4-3 and TRBJ2-5; D gene ambiguous. CDR1 LGHNA and CDR2 YSLEER come from the germline V gene. The CDR3 has 15 amino acids. Between the trimmed V and J ends, which lost 0 bases and 2 bases, there was a span of 10 bases. Written as DNA, the CDR3 is TGCGCCAGCAGCCAAGAGAGACATCTACAAGAGACCCAGTACTTC. Residues: CASSQERHLQETQYF.

Here the CDR3 DNA reads TGTGCCAGCAGCACCGGACAGGGGATCGATGAGCAGTTCTTC. As protein: CASSTGQGIDEQFF. The J gene is TRBJ2-1, the V gene TRBV7-2; 9 nucleotides agree with TRBD1. This CDR3 is built from 14 residues. V lost 5 bases and J lost 8; bases outside the gene matches: 7. CDR1 SGHTA and CDR2 FQGNSA come from the germline V gene. The entire variable domain, with the rest obtained from reference TRBV7-2 and TRBJ2-1, is as follows: GAGVSQSPSNKVTEKGKDVELRCDPISGHTALYWYRQSLGQGLEFLIYFQGNSAPDKSGLPSDRFSAERTGGSVSTLTIQRTQQEDSAVYLCASSTGQGIDEQFFGPGTRLTVL.

The gene calls are TRBV6-2 or TRBV6-3 and TRBJ2-2; D is possibly TRBD2 (5 bases). Deletions cut 5 bases from V and 3 bases from J, with 10 bases between. Germline CDR1 is MNHEY and CDR2 is SVGEGT. This CDR3 has 14 residues. The CDR3 loop is CASSPPRDTGELFF. The DNA of the CDR3 is TGTGCCAGCAGTCCACCGAGGGACACCGGGGAGCTGTTTTTT.

The gene calls are TRBV27 and TRBJ1-1; TRBD1 aligns across 11 bases. Germline CDR1 and CDR2: MNHEY and SMNVEV (reference sequence). The CDR3 length is 15 residues. Trimming took 5 bases from V and 4 from J; bases not matched to a gene: 6. CDR3 bases: TGTGCCAGCAGTACCGCCGGGACAGGGGGCACTGAAGCTTTCTTT. This codes for CASSTAGTGGTEAFF.

V usage is TRBV5-1 and J usage is TRBJ1-4; the D gene is possibly TRBD1 (6 bases). The V gene's germline CDR1 is SGHRS and CDR2 YFSETQ. The CDR3 length is 14 residues. V was pared by 2 bases and J by 6 bases, with 11 bases between. The CDR3 reads CASSLQGQDEKLFF. The CDR3 DNA follows: TGCGCCAGCAGCTTACAGGGTCAGGATGAAAAACTGTTTTTT.

V gene TRBV6-2 or TRBV6-3 combines with J gene TRBJ2-5, with TRBD2 matching over 11 bases. This CDR3 has 18 amino acids. CDR1 and CDR2 (germline): MNHEY, SVGEGT. Trimming at V came to 6 bases and at J to 4 bases, leaving 16 bases not matched to a gene. CDR3 in DNA: TGTGCCAGCAGCCCAACTAGCGGGGGCCGATATTTTCGAGAGACCCAGTACTTC. Amino acid sequence: CASSPTSGGRYFRETQYF.

J is TRBJ1-2 and V is TRBV5-1; TRBD1 agrees at 7 bases. Germline V lookup: CDR1 SGHRS, CDR2 YFSETQ. CDR3 length: 21 amino acids. V was clipped by 0 bases and J by 5 bases; unmatched bases: 25. The CDR3: CASSLGLTIAGQRSGRYGYTF. The DNA for the CDR3 is TGCGCCAGCAGCTTGGGGTTGACTATTGCGGGACAGAGATCCGGCCGGTATGGCTACACCTTC.

The chain uses TRBV5-1 and TRBJ2-2; 8 bases align to TRBD1. CDR1 SGHRS and CDR2 YFSETQ come from the germline V gene. The CDR3 runs 16 residues. V lost 3 bases and J lost 1; bases outside the gene matches: 5. The CDR3 here is CASSSTGTGNTGELFF. CDR3 in DNA: TGCGCCAGCAGCTCCACAGGGACAGGGAACACCGGGGAGCTGTTTTTT.

The rearrangement links TRBV6-2 or TRBV6-3 to TRBJ2-3, with D possibly being TRBD1 (6 bases). Trimming left V 2 bases short and J 2 bases short, with 20 bases between. Germline CDR1 reads MNHEY; CDR2 reads SVGEGT. This CDR3 has 18 residues. The CDR3 here is CASSYLIKPGQPTDTQYF. The CDR3 DNA is TGTGCCAGCAGTTACCTAATAAAACCGGGACAACCCACAGATACGCAGTATTTT.

Written as DNA, the CDR3 is TGCGCCAGCAGCTTAAAGGGACAGGGTAATGAAAAACTGTTTTTT. Protein product: CASSLKGQGNEKLFF. The chain uses TRBV5-1 and TRBJ1-4; 9 nucleotides match TRBD1. The V and J ends lost 2 bases and 4 bases, in that order; junction bases with no gene match: 3. Germline loops: CDR1 SGHRS, CDR2 YFSETQ. The CDR3 has 15 residues. Using reference TRBV5-1 and TRBJ1-4 for the parts outside the CDR3, the full variable domain is KAGVTQTPRYLIKTRGQQVTLSCSPISGHRSVSWYQQTPGQGLQFLFEYFSETQRNKGNFPGRFSGRQFSNSRSEMNVSTLELGDSALYLCASSLKGQGNEKLFFGSGTQLSVL.

Written as DNA, the CDR3 is TGTGCCAGCAGTCACTCCGGGACAGGAAGTCGAGCTTTCTTT. Its protein product is CASSHSGTGSRAFF. The V and J genes are TRBV28 and TRBJ1-1; 8 bases line up with TRBD1. The CDR3 totals 14 residues. J was trimmed by 10 bases and V by 5 bases; bases with no gene match: 12. Germline V CDR1 and CDR2: MDHEN, SYDVKM. The entire variable domain, with the rest obtained from reference TRBV28 and TRBJ1-1, is as follows: DVKVTQSSRYLVKRTGEKVFLECVQDMDHENMFWYRQDPGLGLRLIYFSYDVKMKEKGDIPEGYSVSREKKERFSLILESASTNQTSMYLCASSHSGTGSRAFFGQGTRLTVV.

The chain has TRBV5-5 and TRBJ1-4; D uncertain. The CDR3 runs to 15 residues. Germline V CDR1 and CDR2: SGHKS, YYEKEE (reference sequence). The ends were cut back, 2 bases at V and 5 bases at J, with 13 bases in the middle. The CDR3 DNA follows: TGTGCCAGCAGCTTAGGCCCGGGTCAAAATGAAAAACTGTTTTTT. Its protein product is CASSLGPGQNEKLFF.

This rearrangement joins TRBV19 to TRBJ1-4; 8 positions agree with TRBD1. Unmatched junction bases numbered 0, after V lost 5 bases and J lost 4 bases. The germline CDR1 and CDR2 sequences are LNHDA and SQIVND (reference sequence). The CDR3 runs 13 residues. The CDR3 coding sequence is TGTGCCAGTAGTGGACAGGGTAATGAAAAACTGTTTTTT. Translation gives CASSGQGNEKLFF.

The chain combines TRBV18 with TRBJ1-1, with TRBD1 as a possible D gene (6 bases). Germline V CDR1 and CDR2: KGHSH, LQKENI. V dropped 5 bases and J dropped 6 bases, with 19 bases sitting between them. The CDR3 sequence is 15 residues long. The CDR3 region has the DNA TGTGCCAGCTCATCGAATTCAGGGGACCAGGCTGAAGCTTTCTTT. Encoded protein: CASSSNSGDQAEAFF.

This chain links TRBV9 with TRBJ2-5; no reliable D call. The CDR3 runs to 16 residues. Trimming took 0 bases from V and 1 from J, leaving 13 bases between them. Germline CDR1 is SGDLS and CDR2 is YYNGEE. The chain's CDR3 is CASSVGVSPSQETQYF. CDR3 nucleotide sequence: TGTGCCAGCAGCGTAGGAGTTAGTCCGTCCCAAGAGACCCAGTACTTC.

The rearrangement links TRBV27 to TRBJ1-3; 7 nucleotides line up with TRBD1. The V segment lost 4 bases and the J segment 3 bases; nucleotides outside the gene matches: 6. Germline V gene lookup returns CDR1 MNHEY and CDR2 SMNVEV (reference sequence). This CDR3 is 15 amino acids long. The CDR3 loop is CASSSRGGFGNTIYF. Written as DNA, the CDR3 is TGTGCCAGCAGTTCCCGAGGGGGCTTTGGAAACACCATATATTTT.

This rearrangement joins TRBV28 to TRBJ1-2; D not resolved. The V end was cut by 5 bases, the J end by 0 bases, with 7 bases between. Germline assignment: CDR1 MDHEN and CDR2 SYDVKM. This CDR3 has 13 amino acids. CDR3 bases: TGTGCCAGCAGTCTGACAACTAACTATGGCTACACCTTC. This encodes CASSLTTNYGYTF.

The genes are TRBV24-1 and TRBJ1-2; 8 nucleotides line up with TRBD1. V gave up 7 bases and J gave up 0 bases; unmatched junction bases: 6. The CDR3 sequence is 15 residues long. CDR1 and CDR2 from the germline V gene are KGHDR and SFDVKD. The CDR3: CATSGTGQANYGYTF. CDR3 coding DNA: TGTGCCACCAGCGGGACGGGACAGGCTAACTATGGCTACACCTTC.

V usage is TRBV13 and J usage is TRBJ2-5, with TRBD2 identical over 8 bases. Germline values: CDR1 PRHDT, CDR2 FYEKMQ (reference sequence). V shed 0 bases and J 0 bases; nucleotides not matched to a gene: 6. The CDR3 runs 17 residues. The DNA of the CDR3 is TGTGCCAGCAGCTTAGGCCCTGCTAGCGGGTACCAAGAGACCCAGTACTTC. Protein sequence: CASSLGPASGYQETQYF.

This chain connects TRBV5-4 to TRBJ1-1; TRBD1 matches 10 bases. CDR1 and CDR2 from the germline V gene are SGHNT and YYREEE (reference sequence). The CDR3 extends over 16 amino acids. The V and J ends lost 4 bases and 4 bases, in that order; junction bases with no gene match: 10. The CDR3 is CASSPSGQGRATEAFF. CDR3 nucleotides: TGTGCCAGCAGCCCTTCGGGACAGGGGAGGGCCACTGAAGCTTTCTTT.

The table lists this clone with a count of one. The DNA of the CDR3 is TGCGCCAGCAGCTTGGATGGGGGAGGGACCTACGAGCAGTACTTC. Translated: CASSLDGGGTYEQYF. J is TRBJ2-7 and V is TRBV5-1, with 7 bases identical to TRBD2. CDR1 is SGHRS and CDR2 is YFSETQ in the germline V gene. V gave up 0 bases and J gave up 2 bases; unmatched junction bases: 5. CDR3 length: 15 residues.

This clone was observed a single time. This rearrangement joins TRBV7-9 to TRBJ1-1; 10 bases match TRBD1. Germline V lookup: CDR1 SEHNR, CDR2 FQNEAQ (reference sequence). J lost 7 bases, V lost 5 bases, and 10 bases had no gene match. The CDR3 runs to 15 residues. The CDR3 reads CASSRWTGGIGEAFF. CDR3 sequence (DNA): TGTGCCAGCAGCCGATGGACAGGGGGGATTGGTGAAGCTTTCTTT.

V gene TRBV6-5 combines with J gene TRBJ1-2; D remains ambiguous. The CDR3 has 15 residues. Germline CDR1 is MNHEY and CDR2 is SVGAGI. With 5 bases removed from V and 3 bases from J, the gap between germline ends came to 16 bases. CDR3 nucleotides: TGTGCCAGCAGTCCATCCGCGCCCACTCACTATGGCTACACCTTC. Its translation: CASSPSAPTHYGYTF.

This rearrangement joins TRBV7-9 to TRBJ1-3, with D possibly TRBD1 on 6 matching bases. Germline CDR1 is SEHNR and CDR2 is FQNEAQ (reference sequence). The germline V and J ends were trimmed by 4 bases and 0 bases, with 13 bases remaining between them. CDR3 length: 16 amino acids. CDR3 amino acids: CASSSLQGDSGNTIYF. The CDR3 DNA sequence: TGTGCCAGCAGCTCTCTACAGGGTGACTCTGGAAACACCATATATTTT.